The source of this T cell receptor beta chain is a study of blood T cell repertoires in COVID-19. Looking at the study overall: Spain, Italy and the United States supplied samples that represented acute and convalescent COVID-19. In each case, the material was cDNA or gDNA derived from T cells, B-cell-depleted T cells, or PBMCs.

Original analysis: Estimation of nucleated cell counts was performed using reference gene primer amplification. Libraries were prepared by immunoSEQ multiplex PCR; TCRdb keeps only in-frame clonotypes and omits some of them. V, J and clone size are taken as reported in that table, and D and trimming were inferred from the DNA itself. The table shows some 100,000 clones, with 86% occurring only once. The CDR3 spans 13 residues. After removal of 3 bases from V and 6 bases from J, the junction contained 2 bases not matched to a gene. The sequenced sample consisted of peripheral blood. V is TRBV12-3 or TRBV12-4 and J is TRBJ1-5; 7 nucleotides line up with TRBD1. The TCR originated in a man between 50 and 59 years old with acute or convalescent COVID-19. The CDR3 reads CASSLTGIQPQHF. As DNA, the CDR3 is TGTGCCAGCAGTTTGACAGGGATTCAGCCCCAGCATTTT.